Shown below are 7 T cell receptor beta chains from a single sample sequenced in a study of T cell responses to AZD1222 COVID-19 vaccine. Produced via immunoSEQ multiplex PCR; TCRdb's table is partial and in-frame only. The sample consists of approximately 150,000 clones, 91% of them appearing once. This material consisted of peripheral blood, taken 28 days after the second AZD1222 dose. The receptors here all came from an adult who received the AZD1222 COVID-19 vaccine.

This clone has a single count. The chain couples TRBV6-5 to TRBJ2-5, with TRBD1 matching over 7 bases. In germline, CDR1 is MNHEY, CDR2 SVGAGI. J lost 5 bases, V lost 6 bases, and 3 bases had no gene match. The CDR3 consists of 12 residues. The CDR3 DNA follows: TGTGCCAGCAGCCCACAGGGGGAGACCCAGTACTTC. It specifies CASSPQGETQYF.

The rearrangement joins TRBV19 to TRBJ1-2, with D possibly matching TRBD1 (6 bases). The germline CDR1 and CDR2 sequences are LNHDA and SQIVND (reference sequence). The V end lost 6 bases, the J end lost 6 bases, and 11 bases lay between the germline ends. The CDR3 has 12 amino acids. CDR3 residues: CASSPTGDGYTF. In DNA form, the CDR3 reads TGTGCCAGTAGCCCGACAGGAGATGGCTACACCTTC.

The chain uses TRBV24-1 and TRBJ2-1; D gene uncertain. This CDR3 comprises 12 residues. V lost 4 bases and J lost 7, with 7 bases in between. The V gene's germline CDR1 is KGHDR and CDR2 SFDVKD. The CDR3 DNA reads TGTGCCACCAGTGAACAGCCTAATGAGCAGTTCTTC. It encodes CATSEQPNEQFF.

This rearrangement joins TRBV1 to TRBJ1-5. TRBV1 is a documented pseudogene. The CDR3 is 16 amino acids. The CDR3 region is CTSSYRGTPLNQPQHF. Here the CDR3 DNA reads TGCACCAGCAGTTACCGGGGGACGCCCCTAAATCAGCCCCAGCATTTT.

This clone was detected only once. V and J are TRBV5-4 and TRBJ2-1; 8 nucleotides agree with TRBD2. The CDR3 runs to 15 residues. Germline assignment: CDR1 SGHNT and CDR2 YYREEE (reference sequence). J lost 4 bases, V lost 2 bases, and 5 bases had no gene match. The CDR3 bases are TGTGCCAGCAGCTTACCCGGGGGGGCGTACAATGAGCAGTTCTTC. This sequence encodes CASSLPGGAYNEQFF.

The rearrangement uses TRBV7-8 and TRBJ1-2; TRBD1 matches 8 bases. This CDR3 region has 14 residues. Trimming cost V 2 bases and J 8 bases; bases outside gene matches: 7. Germline CDR1 and CDR2: SGHVS and FQNEAQ. The CDR3 protein is CASSLSRGQDGYTF. The CDR3 bases are TGTGCCAGCAGCTTAAGCAGGGGGCAGGACGGCTACACCTTC.

On this clone: The sample holds other DNA sequences that translate to the same CDR3. The chain uses TRBV12-5 and TRBJ2-1, with D tentatively TRBD2 (6 bases). Trimming took 0 bases from V and 9 from J, leaving 9 bases between them. The CDR3 is made up of 13 amino acids. Germline V gene sequence: CDR1 LGHNT, CDR2 FRNRAP. This CDR3 is CASGLVTGAEQFF. For the CDR3, the DNA is TGTGCTAGTGGTTTGGTAACGGGAGCTGAGCAGTTCTTC.